The T cell receptor beta chain described here comes from a study of metastatic and nonmetastatic thyroid tumors. Background on the study: A comparison of repertoires was made across blood and tumor or nodule tissue from malignant and benign thyroid patients.

The length of the CDR3 is 14 residues. Germline V gene lookup returns CDR1 SSHAT and CDR2 FNYEAQ (reference sequence). This clone was detected a few times. Its antigen is still unknown. The junction shows a germline mismatch at one end, possibly a read error. No treatment of any kind had been given to any patient before thyroid surgery. Study-wide findings and caveats: Relative to benign nodules, malignant thyroid tumors were reportedly characterized by significantly elevated TCR beta diversity in blood and tumor.

With MiXCR, TCRdb called clones anew from the PCR reads. This table holds some 30,000 clones, roughly a fifth found once. Sequencing used blood. This sequence joins TRBV7-7 and TRBJ2-1, with TRBD2 matching over 9 bases. The source of this sequence is a female donor with papillary thyroid cancer or a benign thyroid nodule (not recorded which). Some clones in this sample may be carry-over from other donors' samples. DNA of the CDR3: TGTGCTAGCAGCTTAGCGGGGGCGGGGGCTGAGCAGTTCTTC. It encodes CASSLAGAGAEQFF.